This TCR beta chain was documented in a study of control samples from healthy donors and cancer patients. The germline V and J ends were trimmed by 6 bases and 6 bases, with 18 bases remaining between them. The germline V gene encodes CDR1 MNHEY and CDR2 SVGAGI. The CDR3 length is 14 residues. TCRdb's table, derived via immunoSEQ multiplex PCR, lists solely in-frame clones and lacks some. The sample has approximately 79,000 clones; around 89% are singletons. This clonotype was obtained from a man between 50 and 59 years old in good health. The V and J genes are TRBV6-5 and TRBJ2-7; no reliable D call. Material: blood. CDR3 protein: CASRSDVRTSEQYF. The CDR3, as DNA: TGTGCCAGCAGATCTGATGTAAGGACCTCCGAGCAGTACTTC.